Following are 8 T cell receptor beta chains from one sample sequenced in a study of T cell responses to AZD1222 COVID-19 vaccine. Profiling relied on immunoSEQ multiplex PCR, and the TCRdb table lists in-frame clones only, not all of them. The sample includes about 76,000 clones, approximately 90% of them seen just once. Sequenced here: peripheral blood, sampled on day 0 of AZD1222 vaccination. Every receptor here comes from an adult in good health.

This chain joins TRBV27 and TRBJ2-1; 7 bases line up with TRBD1. Germline V CDR1 and CDR2: MNHEY, SMNVEV (reference sequence). The CDR3 covers 15 residues. Losses at the gene ends were 7 bases for V and 5 bases for J; bases not matched to a gene: 11. This CDR3 is CASINLQGWNNEQFF. CDR3 nucleotides: TGTGCCAGCATTAACTTACAGGGGTGGAACAATGAGCAGTTCTTC.

The gene calls are TRBV19 and TRBJ1-6; D gene ambiguous. Germline assignment: CDR1 LNHDA and CDR2 SQIVND (reference sequence). V was cut by 7 bases and J by 9 bases, with 13 bases left in between. The CDR3 is 13 amino acids. In nucleotides, the CDR3 is TGTGCCAGTACTGAGACTCGGAGTTCACCCCTCCACTTT. Its translation: CASTETRSSPLHF.

V is TRBV15 and J is TRBJ1-2; TRBD1 might be the D (5 bases). The germline CDR1 and CDR2 sequences are LNHNV and YYDKDF (reference sequence). V dropped 0 bases and J dropped 3 bases, with 11 bases sitting between them. The length of the CDR3 is 15 residues. CDR3 in DNA: TGTGCCACCAGCAGAGATCGGGGGGGTTACTATGGCTACACCTTC. Translating it yields CATSRDRGGYYGYTF.

V is TRBV3-1 (or the pseudogene TRBV3-2) and J is TRBJ1-2; D gene ambiguous. Trimming shortened V by 4 bases and J by 8 bases, and 20 bases separated the two germline ends. Germline V CDR1 and CDR2: LGHDT, YNNKEL (reference sequence). CDR3 length equals 15 residues. The CDR3 loop is CASSPTRTDLTGYTF. The DNA of the CDR3 is TGTGCCAGCAGCCCTACCAGGACGGACTTGACCGGCTACACCTTC.

With regard to this clone: Within the sample, other DNA sequences also encode this same CDR3. The chain combines TRBV5-1 with TRBJ1-2; no firm D call. Germline CDR1 SGHRS, CDR2 YFSETQ. V was cut by 0 bases and J by 2 bases, with 2 bases left in between. The CDR3 is 12 residues long. The CDR3: CASSLGNYGYTF. CDR3 nucleotide sequence: TGCGCCAGCAGCTTGGGCAACTATGGCTACACCTTC.

The gene calls are TRBV10-3 and TRBJ1-6; the D gene is possibly TRBD1 (5 bases). The germline V and J ends were trimmed by 8 bases and 10 bases, with 21 bases remaining between them. This CDR3 region has 15 residues. Per the germline V gene, CDR1 is ENHRY and CDR2 is SYGVKD. CDR3 sequence reads: CAIGGTDFENSPLHF. The CDR3 region has the DNA TGTGCCATCGGGGGGACTGACTTTGAGAACTCACCCCTCCACTTT.

V and J are TRBV3-1 (or the pseudogene TRBV3-2) and TRBJ1-6, with D unresolved. The V end lost 0 bases, the J end lost 4 bases, and 10 bases lay between the germline ends. This CDR3 comprises 16 residues. Germline V gives CDR1 LGHDT, CDR2 YNNKEL (reference sequence). This CDR3 is CASSQDSGVYNSPLHF. CDR3 nucleotides: TGTGCCAGCAGCCAAGATTCGGGCGTGTATAATTCACCCCTCCACTTT.

The rearrangement links TRBV28 to TRBJ2-5; TRBD1 agrees at 9 bases. J was trimmed by 4 bases and V by 5 bases; bases with no gene match: 8. CDR3 length equals 15 residues. Germline V gene data show CDR1 as MDHEN and CDR2 as SYDVKM. The CDR3 nucleotides are TGTGCCAGCAGTCCCTCCTACAGGGGGCCAGAGACCCAGTACTTC. As protein: CASSPSYRGPETQYF.